These T cell receptor beta chains were read from a single sample in a study of cytomegalovirus exposure and HLA in healthy donors. Data came from immunoSEQ multiplex PCR; TCRdb stores just in-frame clones and leaves some out. Seen here are 100,000 to 150,000 clones, 80% observed once, and the top ten hold 1%. Sequencing was performed on PBMCs. The origin of the receptors is a man aged 35 to 55 in good health and CMV-seronegative. CDR3s include the opening cysteine and the closing phenylalanine or tryptophan.

v_call	j_call	cdr3_aa
TRBV6-5	TRBJ1-2	CASSSTGTDLGGYTF
TRBV18	TRBJ1-3	CASSPWEEGAGNTIYF
TRBV5-6	TRBJ2-5	CASRTSGDQETQYF
TRBV19	TRBJ1-6	CASTLTGGASSPLHF
TRBV30	TRBJ2-6	CAFPTGYGANVLTF
TRBV28	TRBJ1-1	CASSSLTGAVAFF
TRBV7-9	TRBJ1-2	CASSRTGTIYGYTF
TRBV7-2	TRBJ2-1	CASSPGGTSGGEQFF
TRBV2	TRBJ1-5	CASSLGNSNQPQHF
TRBV6-5	TRBJ1-2	CASSYGRQGYGYTF
TRBV2	TRBJ1-2	CASSESPVWRANYGYTF
TRBV5-5	TRBJ1-2	CASSLGQGLGGYTF
TRBV10-2	TRBJ1-6	CASRLAGGGIPLHF
TRBV18	TRBJ2-3	CASSPSASGLEDTQYF
TRBV5-4	TRBJ2-1	CASSLGRTGVYNEQFF
TRBV6-1	TRBJ2-3	CASSGQPAGPDTQYF
TRBV19	TRBJ1-2	CATGVLGYGYTF
TRBV5-1	TRBJ2-5	CASSLGQGAGETQYF
TRBV10-3	-	CAIGLEQGFHEQYF
TRBV27	TRBJ1-2	CASSLSTVLNYGYTF
TRBV4-1	TRBJ2-7	CASSPDRSSYEQYF
TRBV6-6	TRBJ2-7	CASSSTSGAGYEQYF
TRBV5-4	TRBJ2-7	CASSFGDDEQYF
TRBV5-4	TRBJ2-5	CASSLDGGQVGETQYF
TRBV6-6	TRBJ2-5	CASSRSQGGSGETQYF
TRBV28	TRBJ2-3	CASSFLTTSGRPGTTDTQYF
TRBV27	TRBJ2-5	CASSPRVGGGHETQYF
TRBV7-9	TRBJ2-3	CASSPYGQGSDTQYF
TRBV14	TRBJ2-1	CASSHQTGLAGVGPYNEQFF
TRBV14	TRBJ2-7	CASSPGQVSYEQYF
TRBV6-5	TRBJ2-7	CASSYDPTGGTYEQYF
TRBV5-1	TRBJ1-1	CASSLRPGDTEAFF
TRBV7-2	TRBJ1-1	CASSLGWSLEAFF
TRBV6-6	TRBJ2-7	CASSYSDREEQYF
TRBV2	TRBJ2-6	CASSGDSRSGANVLTF
TRBV6-5	TRBJ2-3	CASSLQGGVGDTQYF
TRBV6-1	TRBJ1-5	CASSAGQGHQPQHF